These 9 T cell receptor beta chains share one sample of origin, sequenced in a study of blood T cell repertoires in COVID-19 (dated by TCRdb to the early 2020s). The method behind the library was the immunoSEQ multiplex PCR assay. Sourced from immuneACCESS, this table was stored by TCRdb with only in-frame sequences that have V and J called. A share of the clones is absent; for the studies checked, an unresolved V gene accounts for under half, and the remainder has no known explanation. The sample contains 200,000 to 300,000 clones, 88% of them found a single time. Roughly 4% of the sample is held by the ten biggest clonotypes. Material: peripheral blood. These TCRs come from a man aged 60-69 years who had recovered from COVID-19.

Concerning this clone itself: In the same sample, other DNA sequences code for this CDR3. CDR3 loop: CASSPEDYYGYTF. CDR3 coding DNA: TGTGCCAGCTCACCGGAGGATTACTATGGCTACACCTTC. The chain uses TRBV18 and TRBJ1-2; the D is unclear. Germline-derived CDR1 and CDR2 are KGHSH and LQKENI. V was clipped by 3 bases and J by 3 bases, with 8 bases between them. The CDR3 has 13 amino acids.

The rearrangement uses TRBV5-1 and TRBJ2-1; 9 bases agree with TRBD2. The CDR3 loop spans 15 amino acids. The germline V gene has CDR1 SGHRS and CDR2 YFSETQ. V shed 3 bases, J shed 5 bases, and the junction held 6 bases outside the gene matches. CDR3 loop: CASSSGLAGDNEQFF. In DNA, the CDR3 is TGCGCCAGCAGCTCGGGACTAGCAGGGGACAATGAGCAGTTCTTC.

The V gene is TRBV7-2, the J gene TRBJ2-1; 10 nucleotides agree with TRBD2. The junction had 7 bases not matched to a gene; V was cut back by 4 bases and J by 4 bases. CDR3 length equals 16 residues. CDR1 and CDR2 (germline): SGHTA, FQGNSA. This chain's CDR3 is CASSSSSGGYYNEQFF. The CDR3 region has the DNA TGTGCCAGCAGCTCTTCTAGCGGGGGCTATTACAATGAGCAGTTCTTC.

The rearrangement links TRBV5-1 to TRBJ2-7; 11 bases align to TRBD2. Trimming cost V 5 bases and J 2 bases; bases outside gene matches: 9. The CDR3 has 16 amino acids. Germline-derived CDR1 and CDR2 are SGHRS and YFSETQ. CDR3 DNA: TGCGCCAGCAGACTATCTAGCGGGGGGAGGACCTACGAGCAGTACTTC. Translated: CASRLSSGGRTYEQYF.

The chain combines TRBV18 with TRBJ2-1; D might be TRBD2 (5 bases). The CDR3 loop spans 15 amino acids. Germline CDR1 reads KGHSH; CDR2 reads LQKENI. V shed 0 bases and J shed 7 bases, with 13 bases lying between them. CDR3 DNA: TGTGCCAGCTCACCACCGCGGGCTAGCTGGAATGAGCAGTTCTTC. Amino acids: CASSPPRASWNEQFF.

The J gene is TRBJ2-3, the V gene TRBV3-1 (or the pseudogene TRBV3-2); TRBD2 matches 12 bases. CDR1 and CDR2 (germline): LGHDT, YNNKEL (reference sequence). This CDR3 spans 16 amino acids. V lost 4 bases to trimming and J lost 8 bases; unmatched junction nucleotides: 10. The CDR3 is CASSPTSGGPRGTQYF. The CDR3 DNA follows: TGTGCCAGCAGCCCGACTAGCGGGGGCCCACGAGGTACGCAGTATTTT.

This clone was counted once. The genes are TRBV7-3 and TRBJ2-2; a possible D gene is TRBD1 (5 bases). The germline V gene has CDR1 SGHTA and CDR2 FQGTGA. The CDR3 is made up of 15 amino acids. Trimming took 5 bases from V and 3 from J, leaving 13 bases between them. Written as DNA, the CDR3 is TGTGCCAGCAGCGCAAAAAGGGGATACACCGGGGAGCTGTTTTTT. Amino acids: CASSAKRGYTGELFF.

This clone appeared a single time. This chain connects TRBV9 to TRBJ2-2; no firm D call. V was trimmed by 0 bases and J by 4 bases, leaving 10 bases between them. Germline CDR1 SGDLS, CDR2 YYNGEE. This CDR3 is built from 15 residues. CDR3 residues: CASSVELAPTGELFF. In DNA, the CDR3 is TGTGCCAGCAGCGTAGAACTTGCCCCCACCGGGGAGCTGTTTTTT.

The chain has TRBV7-2 and TRBJ2-3, with D perhaps matching TRBD2 (7 bases). Germline V gene data show CDR1 as SGHTA and CDR2 as FQGNSA. V was trimmed by 1 base and J by 5 bases, leaving 16 bases between them. The CDR3 is 16 amino acids. As DNA, the CDR3 is TGTGCCAGCAGCTTAGGGTCTGGGGGGGGCCAAGATACGCAGTATTTT. This gives the protein CASSLGSGGGQDTQYF. The full variable domain, its missing parts supplied by reference TRBV7-2 and TRBJ2-3, is GAGVSQSPSNKVTEKGKDVELRCDPISGHTALYWYRQSLGQGLEFLIYFQGNSAPDKSGLPSDRFSAERTGGSVSTLTIQRTQQEDSAVYLCASSLGSGGGQDTQYFGPGTRLTVL.